This entry lists 4 T cell receptor beta chains sequenced from one sample in a study of blood T cell repertoires in COVID-19. The assay was immunoSEQ multiplex PCR, and TCRdb's table has in-frame clones only and misses some. The table shows roughly 150,000 clones, with around 87% occurring only once. Sample: peripheral blood. The receptors come from a woman of 80 years or more with COVID-19, enrolled during active disease.

There are a few counts of this clone. The chain uses TRBV5-1 and TRBJ2-1; D uncertain. This CDR3 spans 13 amino acids. V gave up 0 bases and J gave up 6 bases, with 7 bases separating them. Germline V gene lookup returns CDR1 SGHRS and CDR2 YFSETQ. For the CDR3, the DNA is TGCGCCAGCAGCTTGGCCCAGTTCAATGAGCAGTTCTTC. Encoded protein: CASSLAQFNEQFF.

The J gene is TRBJ2-3, the V gene TRBV7-2; D possibly corresponds to TRBD2 (6 bases). Germline values: CDR1 SGHTA, CDR2 FQGNSA. The CDR3 is made up of 17 amino acids. V was clipped by 8 bases and J by 6 bases, with 27 bases between them. The CDR3, as DNA: TGTGCCAGCGGTCCGGCGGCGGGACCACTCGGGATGGATACGCAGTATTTT. Its protein is CASGPAAGPLGMDTQYF.

The chain has TRBV7-2 and TRBJ2-5, with 7 bases matching TRBD2. Germline V lookup: CDR1 SGHTA, CDR2 FQGNSA. J was trimmed by 4 bases and V by 1 base; bases with no gene match: 6. This CDR3 has 15 residues. The CDR3 DNA reads as TGTGCCAGCAGCTTAGTGGGCGGGAGAGGAGAGACCCAGTACTTC. This codes for CASSLVGGRGETQYF.

This chain links TRBV7-3 with TRBJ2-3; tentatively, D is TRBD2 (6 bases). The length of the CDR3 is 14 residues. Germline CDR1 is SGHTA and CDR2 is FQGTGA. V shed 5 bases and J shed 1 base, with 10 bases lying between them. CDR3 loop: CASSPGAGTDTQYF. The CDR3 DNA reads as TGTGCCAGCAGCCCGGGAGCCGGCACAGATACGCAGTATTTT.